This TCR beta chain was sequenced in a study of T cells in Graves' hyperthyroidism and ophthalmopathy (dated by TCRdb to between 2017 and 2020). Concerning the study at large: Peripheral blood samples were taken at initial diagnosis, before any treatment was given. Prospective prediction of ophthalmopathy was tested in an independent validation cohort consisting of some 19 hyperthyroidism patients and 15 to 17 patients who later progressed to ophthalmopathy. A discovery cohort of roughly 96 patients, about 40 with Graves' ophthalmopathy and over 55 with stable Graves' hyperthyroidism, was used to find distinguishing TCR V-J signatures. The paper reports TCR Vbeta CDR3 sequencing of 140 or so peripheral blood samples: some 44 ophthalmopathy, 70 to 85 hyperthyroidism and around 17 progressor patients. The 75 to 100 discovery patients were divided at random into training and test sets in a 7:3 ratio. In addition, the study compared T-cell repertoires in thyroid tissue and in blood from about six Graves' hyperthyroidism patients. After sampling, hyperthyroidism patients received methimazole starting at 30 mg daily, and ophthalmopathy patients received high-dose intravenous methylprednisolone.

Broad study findings and their caveats: Sample size was not statistically predetermined, and blinding of investigators to group allocation was not performed. Most expanded thyroid clonotypes (frequency above 0.001) were also detected in blood, suggesting blood repertoires may reflect thyroid immune responses. In cross-validation, a model built on a 13 V-J signature told ophthalmopathy apart from stable hyperthyroidism with approximately 90% sensitivity and 81% to 82% specificity, and in testing the same model reached 80%/75%. During validation, the model predicted progression to ophthalmopathy a median of about 6.5 months ahead of onset, with almost 71% sensitivity and around 73% specificity.

The CDR3 holds 15 amino acids from the cysteine to the phenylalanine. The entry retains the CDR3 DNA only, 45 bases that are in frame from base 1. Trimming at the junction amounts to 3 bases on V and 6 bases on J, and the germline ends lie 15 bases apart. Reading the germline V gene (reference sequence) gives CDR1 LNHNV and CDR2 YYDKDF. This clonotype was observed many times. The antigen it binds to is not known. The record has no base qualities; no much larger clone is one base away. Hyperthyroidism patients were newly diagnosed, had a disease duration of under 2 months, and were aged 18 to 65 years. Any patient with an uncontrolled infection, another autoimmune disease, pregnancy or lactation was excluded. Clinical symptoms, serum thyroxine and TRAb, thyroid ultrasound, and orbital computed tomography formed the basis for the diagnoses. For progressor patients, blood was drawn at the first diagnosis of hyperthyroidism, before any ophthalmopathy symptoms had appeared. Ficoll-Paque density gradient centrifugation was used to isolate PBMCs from about 9.4 ml of fresh peripheral blood. Progressor patients were initially diagnosed with Graves' hyperthyroidism and developed ophthalmopathy during follow-up. Total RNA was extracted with Trizol reagent, and quality was checked on an Agilent 2100 Bioanalyzer.

The TCR beta CDR3 regions were amplified from the RNA transcripts. A first-round RT-PCR of the TCR CDR3 used the HTBI primer set with the Qiagen OneStep RT-PCR kit. The libraries were constructed in a second round of multiplex PCR and then size-selected and purified. Paired-end sequencing of the libraries was performed with 100 bp reads on an Illumina HiSeq2000. In the authors' own workflow: SOAPnuke was used to process the raw data, with reads discarded if the reads contained adapters or uncalled bases, had a mean Phred below 15, or lacked an exact constant-primer or identifier match. High-quality paired reads were merged with COPE v1.2.5, and unique nucleotide sequences were defined as clonotypes. Clonotypes were aligned to IMGT TRBV, TRBD and TRBJ reference segments using MiTCR v1.1. The analysis included only V-J combinations with a frequency above 0.0001, which together covered approximately 99% of the repertoires. The TCS score was defined as F50 (clonal expansion) divided by E x V (chaos), with BLOSUM62-based TCRdist calculated between CDR3 peptides within each V-J. Welch's t-statistics and random forest reduced around 550 V-J features to under 15, which were used in a naive Bayes classifier (R e1071). The raw public data were reprocessed by TCRdb itself: fastp quality trimming at Q25, MiXCR clonotype calling, in-frame beta chains only. Rows merge per CDR3 protein into single entries with the most common DNA and genes. TCRdb, rather than the study authors, made the V and J calls. This sample has around 290,000 distinct CDR3 sequences in its table, and 13% of those were observed once. Clones ranked in the top ten supply 7.8% of the sample.

The TCR comes from a woman in her 30s with Graves' hyperthyroidism that later progressed to Graves' ophthalmopathy. The chain employs TRBV15 and TRBJ2-1; the D region possibly corresponds to TRBD1 (5 bases align). Sequencing was carried out using blood. Here the CDR3 is given as CATSSKNLRGNEQFF. The nucleotides are TGTGCCACCAGCAGCAAAAATTTAAGGGGCAATGAGCAGTTCTTC.